This T cell receptor beta chain was sequenced in a study of T cell responses to AZD1222 COVID-19 vaccine. Study information: The analysis combined second doses at about 4 or about 12 weeks.

Trimming stripped 5 bases from V and 6 bases from J, with 14 bases between. The CDR3 length is 14 residues. Germline-derived CDR1 and CDR2 are SGHAT and FQDESV (reference sequence). Clones were read by immunoSEQ multiplex PCR, and TCRdb kept only the in-frame ones, dropping some. The table lists 97,000 or so clones, roughly 84% of them singletons. On this clone: No antigen is known for it.

Findings of the study overall: Samples come after the peak T cell response, not at day 14. Of the AZD1222 recipients, only 5 or 6 were seropositive at baseline. An increase in Spike-specific TCR breadth and depth was observed after two AZD1222 doses.

The gene calls are TRBV11-1 and TRBJ2-1; D may match TRBD1 or TRBD2 (6 bases each). The sample consisted of peripheral blood, taken on day 0 of AZD1222 vaccination. The TCR comes from an adult in good health. The chain's CDR3 is CASSPGADSNEQFF. In DNA, the CDR3 is TGTGCCAGCAGCCCGGGGGCGGACAGCAATGAGCAGTTCTTC.